This T cell receptor beta chain comes out of a study of shared clonotypes between healthy human individuals. Study results and caveats: In having few donors, the study represented limited genetic and exposure-history diversity.

With regard to this clone: Its antigen is not known.

TCRdb's table, derived via immunoSEQ multiplex PCR, lists solely in-frame clones and lacks some. The table includes roughly 480,000 clones, around 80% detected once. This clonotype originated in a woman in her 40s in good health. Some clones in this sample may be carry-over from other donors' samples. Sequencing was performed on PBMCs.

In DNA form, the CDR3 reads TGTGCCAGCAGTTTTGATAGCGGGAGGGCCGGCACCGGGGAGCTGTTTTTT. Protein product: CASSFDSGRAGTGELFF. J is TRBJ2-2 and V is TRBV28; 11 nucleotides line up with TRBD2. The CDR3 consists of 17 residues. Per germline, CDR1 MDHEN and CDR2 SYDVKM. After removal of 3 bases from V and 4 bases from J, the junction contained 7 bases not matched to a gene.